The present T cell receptor beta chain was sequenced within a study of T cell repertoires in cytomegalovirus infection. About the research overall: CMV epitopes used comprised recently identified HLA-C-restricted ones and well-studied HLA-B-restricted ones. Public TCR beta signatures provided an indication of both CMV infection and a matching HLA type.

Whole-study results and caveats: Clonotypes of TCR beta that were HLA-C-restricted and CMV-specific dominated the ex vivo response.

This CDR3 is 13 amino acids long. V lost 0 bases and J 7 bases, leaving 7 bases between the germline ends. Germline lookup yields CDR1 LGHNA and CDR2 YSLEER. For this clonotype: Its cognate antigen is unknown.

TCRdb called the reads again in MiXCR, with one record for every CDR3 protein. The sample consists of approximately 50,000 distinct CDR3 sequences, about 19% of them appearing once. Sample: CD8+ T cells from cultured PBMCs, taken from culture after CMV antigen stimulation. The source is a human donor in good health (CMV status not recorded). Some clones in this sample may be carry-over from other donors' samples. The chain combines TRBV4-3 with TRBJ2-4; D unclear. CDR3 residues: CASSQEGLNIQYF. The CDR3 nucleotides are TGCGCCAGCAGCCAAGAGGGCCTGAACATTCAGTACTTC.